Below, 31 T cell receptor beta chains from the same sample are listed, as sequenced in a study of T cell responses to AZD1222 COVID-19 vaccine. Profiled with immunoSEQ multiplex PCR; TCRdb holds only in-frame clones, not every one. The sample includes around 130,000 clones, over 85% of them seen just once. The sample was peripheral blood, taken on day 0 of AZD1222 vaccination. Receptors were obtained from an adult in good health.

The chain recombines TRBV3-1 (or the pseudogene TRBV3-2) with TRBJ1-1; D gene ambiguous. Trimming pared 0 bases from V and 3 bases from J, leaving 8 bases between. Germline CDR1 and CDR2: LGHDT and YNNKEL (reference sequence). CDR3 length: 14 residues. The CDR3, as DNA: TGTGCCAGCAGCCAAGAGAGCGGATACACTGAAGCTTTCTTT. Translating gives CASSQESGYTEAFF.

The rearrangement uses TRBV6-5 and TRBJ1-3; maybe TRBD1 (6 bases). This CDR3 contains 14 residues. The germline CDR1 and CDR2 sequences are MNHEY and SVGAGI. Trimming removed 2 bases from V and 5 bases from J, with 10 bases in between. This CDR3 reads CASSYSRGRNTIYF. The DNA for the CDR3 is TGTGCCAGCAGTTACAGCAGGGGTCGAAACACCATATATTTT.

In DNA, the CDR3 is TGCGCCAGCAGCCACCCCGGACAGGGGTTGTCAGATACGCAGTATTTT. Its protein product is CASSHPGQGLSDTQYF. This chain links TRBV4-1 with TRBJ2-3; 9 nucleotides agree with TRBD1. CDR3 length: 16 residues. Germline values: CDR1 MGHRA, CDR2 YSYEKL. V trimming: 3 bases; J trimming: 4 bases; junction bases outside the gene matches: 8.

The gene calls are TRBV19 and TRBJ1-1, with TRBD1 identical over 8 bases. The germline V gene has CDR1 LNHDA and CDR2 SQIVND (reference sequence). The CDR3 has 15 residues. Trimming cost V 3 bases and J 2 bases; bases outside gene matches: 5. The CDR3: CASSMSGQGNTEAFF. The CDR3 coding sequence is TGTGCCAGTAGTATGTCCGGACAGGGAAACACTGAAGCTTTCTTT.

The chain combines TRBV3-1 (or the pseudogene TRBV3-2) with TRBJ1-5; no reliable D call. V dropped 0 bases and J dropped 6 bases, with 6 bases sitting between them. The CDR3 is 13 amino acids. CDR1 is LGHDT and CDR2 is YNNKEL in the germline V gene (reference sequence). CDR3 region: CASSQDRIQPQHF. CDR3 nucleotides: TGTGCCAGCAGCCAAGATCGGATTCAGCCCCAGCATTTT.

The chain is built from TRBV19 and TRBJ1-5; TRBD1 might be the D (5 bases). Germline CDR1 reads LNHDA; CDR2 reads SQIVND (reference sequence). Trimming took off 8 bases at V and 0 bases at J, with 14 bases between the two ends. This CDR3 is 15 amino acids long. The CDR3 DNA reads as TGTGCCAGTTGCCGACAGATGTATAGCAATCAGCCCCAGCATTTT. It yields the protein CASCRQMYSNQPQHF.

This clone was seen only once. The V gene is TRBV15, the J gene TRBJ1-4; D unresolved. Germline CDR1 and CDR2: LNHNV and YYDKDF (reference sequence). The CDR3 length is 16 residues. V was trimmed by 0 bases and J by 0 bases, leaving 8 bases between them. The CDR3 loop reads CATSRDLGATNEKLFF. CDR3 DNA: TGTGCCACCAGCAGAGATCTGGGAGCAACTAATGAAAAACTGTTTTTT.

In its sample, this clone was seen once. The chain carries TRBV19 and TRBJ2-5, with 7 positions matching TRBD1. Trimming took 3 bases from V and 5 from J; bases not matched to a gene: 6. CDR1 is LNHDA, CDR2 SQIVND, per germline (reference sequence). The CDR3 runs 14 residues. The CDR3 here is CASSITGVGETQYF. The CDR3, as DNA: TGTGCCAGTAGTATTACAGGGGTGGGGGAGACCCAGTACTTC.

The rearrangement links TRBV7-2 to TRBJ2-7; no reliable D call. This CDR3 spans 16 amino acids. Germline loops: CDR1 SGHTA, CDR2 FQGNSA. Trimming stripped 0 bases from V and 1 base from J, with 13 bases between. The CDR3 bases are TGTGCCAGCAGCTTAGCGACGGACCTGTTATCCTACGAGCAGTACTTC. It codes for CASSLATDLLSYEQYF.

The chain carries TRBV19 and TRBJ1-4, with D perhaps matching TRBD1 (5 bases). Deletions cut 7 bases from V and 5 bases from J, with 20 bases between. The CDR3 is made up of 16 amino acids. CDR1 and CDR2 from the germline V gene are LNHDA and SQIVND (reference sequence). The DNA of the CDR3 is TGTGCCAGTACCGCGAGTGGGGGGGGAGTAAATGAAAAACTGTTTTTT. Translated, it gives CASTASGGGVNEKLFF.

This clone appeared a single time. This chain uses TRBV30 with TRBJ1-1; D call uncertain. This CDR3 has 15 residues. The V end lost 2 bases, the J end lost 1 base, and 14 bases lay between the germline ends. Germline V gene sequence: CDR1 GTSNPN, CDR2 SVGIG (reference sequence). The CDR3 sequence is CAWSRRGVSNTEAFF. CDR3 nucleotides: TGTGCCTGGAGTCGTCGCGGCGTCTCGAACACTGAAGCTTTCTTT.

The rearrangement uses TRBV30 and TRBJ2-3; the D gene is possibly TRBD1 (6 bases). V was pared by 5 bases and J by 5 bases, with 20 bases between. This CDR3 spans 15 amino acids. The V gene's germline CDR1 is GTSNPN and CDR2 SVGIG (reference sequence). CDR3 loop: CAWALLDSSRDTQYF. DNA for the CDR3: TGTGCCTGGGCCCTTCTGGACAGCTCAAGAGATACGCAGTATTTT.

In this sample, this clone turned up once. V usage is TRBV6-5 and J usage is TRBJ2-1, with TRBD1 as a possible D gene (5 bases). The CDR3 runs to 15 residues. Per germline, CDR1 MNHEY and CDR2 SVGAGI. V lost 0 bases to trimming and J lost 7 bases, with 13 bases between them. The CDR3 DNA reads as TGTGCCAGCAGTTACTCGAGGCAGGGTGGGAATGAGCAGTTCTTC. Amino acid sequence: CASSYSRQGGNEQFF.

A single count supports this clone. CDR3 nucleotides: TGTGCCAGCAGCCAAGAGGGCGGGGGCACAGATACGCAGTATTTT. Translated: CASSQEGGGTDTQYF. The chain employs TRBV3-1 (or the pseudogene TRBV3-2) and TRBJ2-3; maybe TRBD2 (6 bases). This CDR3 region has 15 residues. CDR1 is LGHDT and CDR2 is YNNKEL in the germline V gene (reference sequence). V lost 0 bases, J lost 1 base, and 8 bases lay in between.

The chain couples TRBV5-1 to TRBJ1-1; 11 bases are shared with TRBD1. The junction had 5 bases not matched to a gene; V was cut back by 0 bases and J by 4 bases. The CDR3 is made up of 16 amino acids. The germline gives CDR1 SGHRS, CDR2 YFSETQ. The CDR3 DNA reads as TGCGCCAGCAGCTTGGATGGACAGGGGGCTGGCACTGAAGCTTTCTTT. It specifies CASSLDGQGAGTEAFF. Drawing the rest from reference TRBV5-1 and TRBJ1-1, the complete variable domain is KAGVTQTPRYLIKTRGQQVTLSCSPISGHRSVSWYQQTPGQGLQFLFEYFSETQRNKGNFPGRFSGRQFSNSRSEMNVSTLELGDSALYLCASSLDGQGAGTEAFFGQGTRLTVV.

The J gene is TRBJ2-3, the V gene TRBV15, with 9 bases aligning to TRBD1. V lost 3 bases and J lost 2; bases outside the gene matches: 3. The CDR3 consists of 15 residues. Germline loops: CDR1 LNHNV, CDR2 YYDKDF (reference sequence). CDR3: CATSRDRGSTDTQYF. In nucleotides, the CDR3 is TGTGCCACCAGCAGGGACAGGGGTTCCACAGATACGCAGTATTTT. The variable domain in full, completed from reference TRBV15 and TRBJ2-3, reads DAMVIQNPRYQVTQFGKPVTLSCSQTLNHNVMYWYQQKSSQAPKLLFHYYDKDFNNEADTPDNFQSRRPNTSFCFLDIRSPGLGDTAMYLCATSRDRGSTDTQYFGPGTRLTVL.

The V gene is TRBV27, the J gene TRBJ2-2; 10 bases align to TRBD2. CDR1 and CDR2 from the germline V gene are MNHEY and SMNVEV (reference sequence). V shed 5 bases, J shed 4 bases, and the junction held 4 bases outside the gene matches. This CDR3 has 15 residues. CDR3 region: CASSLRTSGTGELFF. In nucleotides, the CDR3 is TGTGCCAGCAGTCTCCGGACTAGCGGCACCGGGGAGCTGTTTTTT.

V and J are TRBV3-1 (or the pseudogene TRBV3-2) and TRBJ2-1, with 10 bases aligning to TRBD2. The CDR3 is made up of 14 amino acids. Germline CDR1 LGHDT, CDR2 YNNKEL (reference sequence). J lost 9 bases, V lost 3 bases, and 5 bases had no gene match. The CDR3 DNA sequence: TGTGCCAGCAGCCATAGCGGGGGGCCGGGTGAGCAGTTCTTC. Translating gives CASSHSGGPGEQFF.

The CDR3 here is CASKAGTSGPLEQFF. Written as DNA, the CDR3 is TGTGCCAGCAAAGCCGGGACTAGCGGCCCCCTGGAGCAGTTCTTC. The rearrangement joins TRBV7-2 to TRBJ2-1, with 11 bases that match TRBD2. There are 15 residues in the CDR3. The ends lost 7 bases at V and 10 bases at J; junction bases unmatched: 12. Germline CDR1 is SGHTA and CDR2 is FQGNSA. Together with reference TRBV7-2 and TRBJ2-1, the CDR3 gives the full variable domain: GAGVSQSPSNKVTEKGKDVELRCDPISGHTALYWYRQSLGQGLEFLIYFQGNSAPDKSGLPSDRFSAERTGGSVSTLTIQRTQQEDSAVYLCASKAGTSGPLEQFFGPGTRLTVL.

The J gene is TRBJ1-2, the V gene TRBV6-5, with D perhaps matching TRBD1 (6 bases). Deletions cut 8 bases from V and 5 bases from J, with 21 bases between. The CDR3 sequence is 15 residues long. Germline V lookup: CDR1 MNHEY, CDR2 SVGAGI. The DNA for the CDR3 is TGTGCCAGCCGCTACACCTACAGGGACCCATATGGCTACACCTTC. Protein: CASRYTYRDPYGYTF.

The V and J genes are TRBV5-1 and TRBJ2-3; 13 bases are shared with TRBD2. The CDR3 totals 16 residues. Germline V gene sequence: CDR1 SGHRS, CDR2 YFSETQ. After removal of 5 bases from V and 5 bases from J, the junction contained 8 bases not matched to a gene. The CDR3 here is CASRRTSGGAGDTQYF. CDR3 DNA sequence: TGCGCCAGCAGGCGCACTAGCGGGGGGGCAGGAGATACGCAGTATTTT.

V is TRBV2 and J is TRBJ1-6; D ambiguous. The V end was cut by 11 bases, the J end by 0 bases, with 8 bases between. CDR3 length: 13 amino acids. Germline CDR1 and CDR2: SNHLY and FYNNEI. The CDR3 loop reads CASSNSYNSPLHF. The CDR3 bases are TGTGCCTCCTCCAACTCCTATAATTCACCCCTCCACTTT.

The rearrangement links TRBV5-1 to TRBJ1-3; TRBD1 matches at 10 bases. This CDR3 comprises 15 residues. V lost 5 bases and J lost 8; bases outside the gene matches: 10. Germline-derived CDR1 and CDR2 are SGHRS and YFSETQ. CDR3 loop: CASRQNRDRGDTIYF. The CDR3 DNA reads as TGCGCCAGCAGACAAAACCGGGACAGGGGAGACACCATATATTTT.

The sample holds a few counts of this clone. The V and J genes are TRBV6-5 and TRBJ2-7; 7 bases match TRBD1. Germline lookup yields CDR1 MNHEY and CDR2 SVGAGI. The ends lost 8 bases at V and 1 base at J; junction bases unmatched: 8. The CDR3 contains 14 residues. The CDR3 sequence is CASGEQGWSYEQYF. The CDR3 region has the DNA TGTGCCAGCGGGGAACAGGGGTGGTCCTACGAGCAGTACTTC.

The J gene is TRBJ1-5, the V gene TRBV19; D is unresolved. This CDR3 contains 12 residues. Trimming cost V 4 bases and J 6 bases, with 7 bases left between them. Germline-derived CDR1 and CDR2 are LNHDA and SQIVND (reference sequence). The CDR3 sequence: CASSTPAQPQHF. CDR3 DNA: TGTGCCAGTAGTACACCAGCTCAGCCCCAGCATTTT.

The chain couples TRBV2 to TRBJ1-2; possibly TRBD1 for D (6 bases). The CDR3 extends over 14 amino acids. V shed 4 bases and J shed 6 bases, with 15 bases lying between them. The germline V gene encodes CDR1 SNHLY and CDR2 FYNNEI. This CDR3 reads CASSGGGAYDGYTF. The DNA of the CDR3 is TGTGCCAGCAGTGGGGGGGGCGCATATGATGGCTACACCTTC. Full variable domain (missing parts from reference TRBV2 and TRBJ1-2): EPEVTQTPSHQVTQMGQEVILRCVPISNHLYFYWYRQILGQKVEFLVSFYNNEISEKSEIFDDQFSVERPDGSNFTLKIRSTKLEDSAMYFCASSGGGAYDGYTFGSGTRLTVV.

This rearrangement joins TRBV4-1 to TRBJ1-2; D ambiguous. There are 13 residues in the CDR3. The ends were cut back, 2 bases at V and 0 bases at J, with 4 bases in the middle. Germline CDR1 reads MGHRA; CDR2 reads YSYEKL. CDR3: CASSQIANYGYTF. DNA of the CDR3: TGCGCCAGCAGCCAAATAGCTAACTATGGCTACACCTTC.

The chain recombines TRBV10-3 with TRBJ2-2, with TRBD1 matching 8 bases. J lost 3 bases, V lost 6 bases, and 6 bases had no gene match. The CDR3 runs to 15 residues. Germline values: CDR1 ENHRY, CDR2 SYGVKD. The CDR3 DNA sequence: TGTGCCATCAGGTTGGGGACAGGCGACACCGGGGAGCTGTTTTTT. This gives the protein CAIRLGTGDTGELFF.

This clone was counted once. The chain couples TRBV10-3 to TRBJ1-2, with D unclear. V was cut by 0 bases and J by 4 bases, with 12 bases left in between. Looked up from germline, CDR1 is ENHRY and CDR2 is SYGVKD. The CDR3 is 15 residues long. The CDR3 region has the DNA TGTGCCATCAGTGAGTCGATTTCGACCCCCTATGGCTACACCTTC. Translating it yields CAISESISTPYGYTF.

The rearrangement links TRBV9 to TRBJ2-5; 10 nucleotides align to TRBD2. This CDR3 spans 15 amino acids. V was clipped by 3 bases and J by 4 bases; unmatched bases: 6. Germline assignment: CDR1 SGDLS and CDR2 YYNGEE. The CDR3 DNA reads as TGTGCCAGCAGCGGGATAGCGGGGGGAGGAGAGACCCAGTACTTC. Its translation: CASSGIAGGGETQYF.

V gene TRBV6-6 combines with J gene TRBJ1-2; maybe TRBD1 (5 bases). V gave up 6 bases and J gave up 8 bases, with 10 bases separating them. CDR3 length: 11 amino acids. Germline assignment: CDR1 MNHNY and CDR2 SVGAGI (reference sequence). Here the CDR3 DNA reads TGTGCCAGCAGCACGGGGGAGGGCTACACCTTC. Protein sequence: CASSTGEGYTF.